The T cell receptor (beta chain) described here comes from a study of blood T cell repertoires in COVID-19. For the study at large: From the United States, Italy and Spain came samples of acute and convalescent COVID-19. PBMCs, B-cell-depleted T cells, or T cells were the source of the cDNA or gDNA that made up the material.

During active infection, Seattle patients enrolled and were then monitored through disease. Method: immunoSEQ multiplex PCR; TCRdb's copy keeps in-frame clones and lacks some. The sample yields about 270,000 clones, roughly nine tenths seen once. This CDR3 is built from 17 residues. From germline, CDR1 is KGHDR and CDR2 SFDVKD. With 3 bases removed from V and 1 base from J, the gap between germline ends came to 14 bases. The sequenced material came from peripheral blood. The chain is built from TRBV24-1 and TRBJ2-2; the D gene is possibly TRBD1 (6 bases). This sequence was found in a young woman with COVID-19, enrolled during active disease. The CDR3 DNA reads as TGTGCCACCAGTGATCCCTCGGGACAAGAGAACACCGGGGAGCTGTTTTTT. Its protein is CATSDPSGQENTGELFF.